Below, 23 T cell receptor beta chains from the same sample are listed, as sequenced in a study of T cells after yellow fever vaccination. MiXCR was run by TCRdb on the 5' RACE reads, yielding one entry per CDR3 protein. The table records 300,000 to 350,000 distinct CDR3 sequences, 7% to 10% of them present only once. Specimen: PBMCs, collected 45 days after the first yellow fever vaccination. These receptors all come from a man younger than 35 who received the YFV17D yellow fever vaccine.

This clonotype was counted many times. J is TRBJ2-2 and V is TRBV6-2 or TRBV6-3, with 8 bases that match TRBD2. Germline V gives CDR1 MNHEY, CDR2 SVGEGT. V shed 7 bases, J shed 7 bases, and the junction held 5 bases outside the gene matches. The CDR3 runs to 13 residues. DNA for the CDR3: TGTGCCAGCAAACAGCGGGGGAACGGGGAGCTGTTTTTT. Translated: CASKQRGNGELFF.

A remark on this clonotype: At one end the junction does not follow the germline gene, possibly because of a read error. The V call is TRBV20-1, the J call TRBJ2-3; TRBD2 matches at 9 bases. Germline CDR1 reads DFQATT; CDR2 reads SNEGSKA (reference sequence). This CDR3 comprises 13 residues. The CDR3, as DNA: TGCAGTGCTCCAATCCAGACTAGCGGCCGGGGGAATTTT. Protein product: CSAPIQTSGRGNF.

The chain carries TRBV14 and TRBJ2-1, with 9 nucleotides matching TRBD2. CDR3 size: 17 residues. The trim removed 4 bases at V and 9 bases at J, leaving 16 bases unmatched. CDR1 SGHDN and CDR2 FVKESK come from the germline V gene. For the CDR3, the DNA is TGTGCCAGCAGCCGTTTTACAACGTCGCGGGGGGGCGTTGAGCAGTTCTTC. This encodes CASSRFTTSRGGVEQFF.

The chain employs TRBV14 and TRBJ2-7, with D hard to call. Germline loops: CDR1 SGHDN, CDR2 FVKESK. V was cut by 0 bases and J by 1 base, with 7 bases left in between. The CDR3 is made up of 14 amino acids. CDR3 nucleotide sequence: TGTGCCAGCAGCCAAGATGGTAGATCCTACGAGCAGTACGTC. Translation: CASSQDGRSYEQYV.

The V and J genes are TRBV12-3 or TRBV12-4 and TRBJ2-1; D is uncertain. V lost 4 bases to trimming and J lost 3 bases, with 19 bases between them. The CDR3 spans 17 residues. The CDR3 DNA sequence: TGTGCCAGCAGTTCCGCCGGAGATGTTATTCTCTACAATGAGCAGTTCTTC. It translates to CASSSAGDVILYNEQFF.

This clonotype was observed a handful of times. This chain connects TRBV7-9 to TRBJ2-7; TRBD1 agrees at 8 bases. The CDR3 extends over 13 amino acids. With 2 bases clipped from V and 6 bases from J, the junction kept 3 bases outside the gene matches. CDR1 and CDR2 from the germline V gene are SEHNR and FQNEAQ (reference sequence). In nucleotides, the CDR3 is TGTGCCAGCAGCTTACAGGGGGCTACCGAGCAGTACTTC. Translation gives CASSLQGATEQYF.

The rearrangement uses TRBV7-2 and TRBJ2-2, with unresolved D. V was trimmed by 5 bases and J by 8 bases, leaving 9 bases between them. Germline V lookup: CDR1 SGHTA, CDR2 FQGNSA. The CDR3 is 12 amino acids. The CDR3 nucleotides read TGTGCCAGCAGCCCTGTTGGGGGGGAGCTGTTTTTT. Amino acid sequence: CASSPVGGELFF.

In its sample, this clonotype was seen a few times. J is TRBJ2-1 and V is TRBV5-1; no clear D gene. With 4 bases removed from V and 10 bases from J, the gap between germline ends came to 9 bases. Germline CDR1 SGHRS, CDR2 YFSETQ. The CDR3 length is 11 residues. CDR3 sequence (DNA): TGCGCCAGCAGCGTTGGCCGGGAGCAGTTCTTC. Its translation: CASSVGREQFF. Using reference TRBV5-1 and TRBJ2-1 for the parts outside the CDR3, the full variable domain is KAGVTQTPRYLIKTRGQQVTLSCSPISGHRSVSWYQQTPGQGLQFLFEYFSETQRNKGNFPGRFSGRQFSNSRSEMNVSTLELGDSALYLCASSVGREQFFGPGTRLTVL.

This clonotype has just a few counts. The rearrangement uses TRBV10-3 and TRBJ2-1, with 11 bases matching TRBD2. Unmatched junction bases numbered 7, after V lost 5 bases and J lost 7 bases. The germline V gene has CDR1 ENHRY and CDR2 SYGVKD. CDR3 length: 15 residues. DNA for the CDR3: TGTGCCATCAGTCCGACGGCTAGCGGGGGGAATGAGCAGTTCTTC. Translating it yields CAISPTASGGNEQFF.

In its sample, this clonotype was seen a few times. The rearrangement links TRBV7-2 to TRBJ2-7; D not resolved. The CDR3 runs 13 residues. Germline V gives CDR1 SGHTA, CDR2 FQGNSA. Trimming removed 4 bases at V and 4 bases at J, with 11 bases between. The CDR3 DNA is TGTGCCAGCAGCTCCGGTAGCCGGTACGAGCAGTACTTC. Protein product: CASSSGSRYEQYF.

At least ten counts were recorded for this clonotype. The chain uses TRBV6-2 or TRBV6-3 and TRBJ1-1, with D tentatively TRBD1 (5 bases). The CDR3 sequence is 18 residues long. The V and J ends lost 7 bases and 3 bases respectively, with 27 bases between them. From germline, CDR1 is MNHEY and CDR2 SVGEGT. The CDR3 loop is CASTIARMTNRIDTEAFF. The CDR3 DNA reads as TGTGCCAGCACTATAGCCCGCATGACTAACAGGATCGACACTGAAGCTTTCTTT.

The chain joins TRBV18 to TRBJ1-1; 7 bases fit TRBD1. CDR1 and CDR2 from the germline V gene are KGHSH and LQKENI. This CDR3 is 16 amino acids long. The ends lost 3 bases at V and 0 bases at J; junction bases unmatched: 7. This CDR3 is CASSPPPGTVNTEAFF. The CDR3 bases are TGTGCCAGCTCACCCCCACCCGGGACAGTGAACACTGAAGCTTTCTTT.

The DNA for the CDR3 is TGCGCCAGCAGCCCATGGCCGGGGCAGGGTCATGGCTACACCTTC. Its protein product is CASSPWPGQGHGYTF. The chain joins TRBV4-3 to TRBJ1-2; D is perhaps TRBD1 (5 bases). V lost 4 bases and J 6 bases, leaving 18 bases between the germline ends. This CDR3 has 15 amino acids. Germline CDR1 LGHNA, CDR2 YSLEER.

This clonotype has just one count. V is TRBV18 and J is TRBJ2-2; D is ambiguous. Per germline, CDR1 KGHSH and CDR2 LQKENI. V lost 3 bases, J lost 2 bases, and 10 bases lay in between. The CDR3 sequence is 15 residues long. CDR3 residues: CASSPKGRNTGELFF. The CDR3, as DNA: TGTGCCAGCTCACCGAAAGGACGCAACACCGGGGAGCTGTTTTTT.

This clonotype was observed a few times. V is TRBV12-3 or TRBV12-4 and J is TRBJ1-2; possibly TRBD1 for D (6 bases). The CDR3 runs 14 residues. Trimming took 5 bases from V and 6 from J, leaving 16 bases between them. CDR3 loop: CASSASREGDGYTF. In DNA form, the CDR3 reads TGTGCCAGCAGTGCCTCCAGGGAGGGGGATGGCTACACCTTC.

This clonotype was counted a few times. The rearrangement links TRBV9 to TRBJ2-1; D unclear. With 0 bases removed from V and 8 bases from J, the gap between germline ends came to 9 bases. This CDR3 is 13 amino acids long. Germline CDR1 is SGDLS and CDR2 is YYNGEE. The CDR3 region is CASSVELWDEQFF. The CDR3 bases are TGTGCCAGCAGCGTAGAGCTCTGGGATGAGCAGTTCTTC.

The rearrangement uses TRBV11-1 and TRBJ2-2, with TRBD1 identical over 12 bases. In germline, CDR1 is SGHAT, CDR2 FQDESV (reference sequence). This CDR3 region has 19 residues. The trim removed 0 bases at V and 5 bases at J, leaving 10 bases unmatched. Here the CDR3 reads CASSLARDRGLAWTGELFF. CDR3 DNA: TGTGCCAGCAGCTTAGCGCGGGACAGGGGGCTTGCGTGGACCGGGGAGCTGTTTTTT.

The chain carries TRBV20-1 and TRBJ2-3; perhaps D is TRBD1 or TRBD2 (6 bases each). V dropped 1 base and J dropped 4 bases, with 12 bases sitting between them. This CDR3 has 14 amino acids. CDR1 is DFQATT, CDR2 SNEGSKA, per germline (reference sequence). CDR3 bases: TGCAGTGCTAGAGGTGGGGGGCAGCCAGATACGCAGTATTTT. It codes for CSARGGGQPDTQYF.

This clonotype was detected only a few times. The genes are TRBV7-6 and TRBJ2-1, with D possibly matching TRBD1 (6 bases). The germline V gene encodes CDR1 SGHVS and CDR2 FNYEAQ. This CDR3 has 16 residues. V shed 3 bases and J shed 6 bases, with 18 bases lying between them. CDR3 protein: CASSFRFGQPANEQFF. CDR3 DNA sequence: TGTGCCAGCAGCTTCCGATTCGGACAGCCAGCCAATGAGCAGTTCTTC.

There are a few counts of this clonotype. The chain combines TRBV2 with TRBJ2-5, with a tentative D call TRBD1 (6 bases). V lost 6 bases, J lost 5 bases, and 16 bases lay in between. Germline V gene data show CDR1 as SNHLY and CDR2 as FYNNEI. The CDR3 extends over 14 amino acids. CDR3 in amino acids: CASRDVGAGETQYF. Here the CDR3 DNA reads TGTGCCAGCAGAGACGTGGGGGCAGGGGAGACCCAGTACTTC.

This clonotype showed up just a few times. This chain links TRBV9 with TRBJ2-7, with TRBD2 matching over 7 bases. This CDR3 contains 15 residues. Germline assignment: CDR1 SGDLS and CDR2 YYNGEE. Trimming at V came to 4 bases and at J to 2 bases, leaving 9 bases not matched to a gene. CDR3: CASSIASGLPYEQYF. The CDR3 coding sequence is TGTGCCAGCAGCATCGCATCGGGACTACCCTACGAGCAGTACTTC.

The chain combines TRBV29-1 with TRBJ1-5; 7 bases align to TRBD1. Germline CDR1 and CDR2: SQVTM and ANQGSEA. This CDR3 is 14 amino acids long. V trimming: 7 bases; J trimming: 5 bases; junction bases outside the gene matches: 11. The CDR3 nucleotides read TGCAGCGCCCTGAAAGGGGGCGGAGATCAGCCCCAGCATTTT. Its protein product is CSALKGGGDQPQHF.

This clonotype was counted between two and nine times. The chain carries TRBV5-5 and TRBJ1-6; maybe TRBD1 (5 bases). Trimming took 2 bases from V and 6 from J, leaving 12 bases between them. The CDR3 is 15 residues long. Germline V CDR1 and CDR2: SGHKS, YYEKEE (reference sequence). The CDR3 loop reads CASSLGDFGNSPLHF. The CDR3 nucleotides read TGTGCCAGCAGCTTAGGGGATTTCGGTAATTCACCCCTCCACTTT.